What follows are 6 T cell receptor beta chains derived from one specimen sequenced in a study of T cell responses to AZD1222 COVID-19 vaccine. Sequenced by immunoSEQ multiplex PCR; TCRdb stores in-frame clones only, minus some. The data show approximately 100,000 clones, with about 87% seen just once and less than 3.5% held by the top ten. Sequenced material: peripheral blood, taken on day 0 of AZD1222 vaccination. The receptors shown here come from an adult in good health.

CDR3 region: CASSPRGAVSGNTIYF. Here the CDR3 DNA reads TGCGCCAGCAGCCCTCGAGGCGCCGTCTCTGGAAACACCATATATTTT. The rearrangement joins TRBV5-1 to TRBJ1-3; D is ambiguous. The CDR3 spans 16 residues. V lost 4 bases, J lost 0 bases, and 14 bases lay in between. CDR1 and CDR2 (germline): SGHRS, YFSETQ.

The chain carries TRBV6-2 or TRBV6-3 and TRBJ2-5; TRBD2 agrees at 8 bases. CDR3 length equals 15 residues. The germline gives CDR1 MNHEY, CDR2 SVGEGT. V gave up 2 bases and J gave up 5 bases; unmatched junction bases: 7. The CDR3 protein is CASSYTGTRGETQYF. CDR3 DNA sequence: TGTGCCAGCAGTTACACGGGGACTAGGGGGGAGACCCAGTACTTC.

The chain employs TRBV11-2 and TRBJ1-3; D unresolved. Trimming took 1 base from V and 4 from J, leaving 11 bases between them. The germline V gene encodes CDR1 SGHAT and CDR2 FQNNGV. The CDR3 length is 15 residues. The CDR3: CASSLVSGYGNTIYF. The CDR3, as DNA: TGTGCCAGCAGCTTAGTTTCGGGGTACGGAAACACCATATATTTT.

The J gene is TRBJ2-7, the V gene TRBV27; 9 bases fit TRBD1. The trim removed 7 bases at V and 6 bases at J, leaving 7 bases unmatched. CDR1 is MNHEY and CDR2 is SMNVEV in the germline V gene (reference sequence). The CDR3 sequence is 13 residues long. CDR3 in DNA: TGTGCCAGCAACCACAGGGGGCGCGGCGAGCAGTACTTC. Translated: CASNHRGRGEQYF.

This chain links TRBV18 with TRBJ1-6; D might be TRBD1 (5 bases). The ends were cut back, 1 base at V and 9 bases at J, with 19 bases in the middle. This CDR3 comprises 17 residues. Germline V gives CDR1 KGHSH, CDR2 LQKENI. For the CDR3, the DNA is TGTGCCAGCTCACCACTGGGGGACTATCGAGGCGCTTCACCCCTCCACTTT. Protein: CASSPLGDYRGASPLHF.

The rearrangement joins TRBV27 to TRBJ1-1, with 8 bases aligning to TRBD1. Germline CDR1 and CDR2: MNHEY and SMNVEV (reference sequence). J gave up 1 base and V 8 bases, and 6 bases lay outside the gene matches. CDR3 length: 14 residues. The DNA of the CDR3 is TGTGCCAGCTGCCCAGGGGGCACGAACACTGAAGCTTTCTTT. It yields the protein CASCPGGTNTEAFF.